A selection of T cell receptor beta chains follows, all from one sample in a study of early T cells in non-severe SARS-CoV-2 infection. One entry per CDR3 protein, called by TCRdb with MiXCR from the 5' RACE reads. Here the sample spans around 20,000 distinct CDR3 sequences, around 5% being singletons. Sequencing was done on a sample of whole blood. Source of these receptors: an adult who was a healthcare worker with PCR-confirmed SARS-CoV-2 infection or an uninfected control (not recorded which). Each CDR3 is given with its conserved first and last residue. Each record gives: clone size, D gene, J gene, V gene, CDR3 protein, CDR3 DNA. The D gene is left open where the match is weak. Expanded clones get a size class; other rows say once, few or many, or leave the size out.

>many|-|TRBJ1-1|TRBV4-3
CASSQDIQTEAFF
TGCGCCAGCAGCCAAGATATTCAGACTGAAGCTTTCTTT
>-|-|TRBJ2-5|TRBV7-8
CASSLMGNRPYLAQETQYF
TGTGCCAGCAGCTTAATGGGGAACAGGCCATATCTCGCCCAAGAGACCCAGTACTTC
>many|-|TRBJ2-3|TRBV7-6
CASSPQTADTQYF
TGTGCCAGCAGCCCGCAAACGGCAGATACGCAGTATTTT
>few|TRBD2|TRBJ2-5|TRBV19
CATRGGPETQYF
TGTGCCACCCGGGGGGGGCCAGAGACCCAGTACTTC
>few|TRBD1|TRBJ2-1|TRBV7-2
CASSLGPRQGVLFF
TGTGCCAGCAGCTTAGGCCCTCGACAGGGCGTTCTGTTCTTC
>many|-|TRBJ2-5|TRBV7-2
CASRTLQETQYF
TGTGCCAGCAGGACACTCCAAGAGACCCAGTACTTC
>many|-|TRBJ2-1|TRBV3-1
CASSPLGNEQFF
TGTGCCAGCAGCCCCCTGGGCAATGAGCAGTTCTTC
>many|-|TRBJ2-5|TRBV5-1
CASSPGSTETQYF
TGCGCCAGCTCCCCGGGTAGCACGGAGACCCAGTACTTC
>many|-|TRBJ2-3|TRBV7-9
CASSLVSDTQYF
TGTGCCAGCAGCTTAGTTTCTGATACGCAGTATTTT
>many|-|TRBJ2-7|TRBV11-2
CASSALSGYEQYF
TGTGCCAGCAGCGCCCTTTCAGGCTACGAGCAGTACTTC
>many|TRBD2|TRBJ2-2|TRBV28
CASGIAGRNTGELFF
TGTGCCAGCGGTATAGCGGGAAGAAACACCGGGGAGCTGTTTTTT